A selection of T cell receptor beta chains follows, all from one sample in a study of T cells in Graves' hyperthyroidism and ophthalmopathy. TCRdb reprocessed the multiplex PCR reads via MiXCR and lists one record per CDR3 protein. The sample yields around 700,000 distinct CDR3 sequences, roughly 20% seen once. Material: blood. These receptors were taken from a woman aged 45-65 years with Graves' hyperthyroidism that later progressed to Graves' ophthalmopathy. Both conserved end residues are part of each CDR3. Fields, in order: J gene, CDR3 length, V gene, clone size, CDR3 protein. A clone size is listed for some rows: how often the clone was seen (once, few, many), or a class if it is expanded.

J: TRBJ2-7; length: 11; V: TRBV29-1; size: -; CDR3: CSVPGGYEQYF
J: TRBJ1-2; length: 11; V: TRBV30; size: many; CDR3: CAWSPLGGYTF
J: TRBJ2-5; length: 16; V: TRBV3-1; size: many; CDR3: CASSRLAGRHQETQYF
J: TRBJ1-6; length: 15; V: TRBV6-1; size: many; CDR3: CASSLMTGRNSPLHF
J: TRBJ1-2; length: 14; V: TRBV7-8; size: many; CDR3: CASSSGGYGYGYTF
J: TRBJ2-1; length: 15; V: TRBV7-8; size: few; CDR3: CASSLSGDLNNEQFF
J: TRBJ2-3; length: 14; V: TRBV12-3/TRBV12-4; size: many; CDR3: CASLGAGPADTQYF
J: TRBJ2-7; length: 14; V: TRBV20-1; size: few; CDR3: CSARDQTGGYEQYF
J: TRBJ1-1; length: 14; V: TRBV13; size: many; CDR3: CASSFRERNTEAFF
J: TRBJ1-2; length: 12; V: TRBV5-1; size: -; CDR3: CASSPGLPGYTF
J: TRBJ2-2; length: 15; V: TRBV2; size: many; CDR3: CASSRDTQSTGELFF
J: TRBJ2-5; length: 13; V: TRBV27; size: -; CDR3: CASGGSYQETQYF
J: TRBJ2-3; length: 16; V: TRBV18; size: many; CDR3: CASSPNSRQITDTQYF
J: TRBJ2-1; length: 15; V: TRBV7-3; size: -; CDR3: CASSFGLTETNEQFF
J: TRBJ2-5; length: 14; V: TRBV12-3/TRBV12-4; size: many; CDR3: CASSPMGGQETQYF
J: TRBJ2-3; length: 13; V: TRBV7-2; size: -; CDR3: CASSLVVEDTQYF
J: TRBJ1-6; length: 15; V: TRBV20-1; size: many; CDR3: CSAPREGSYNSPLHF
J: TRBJ2-3; length: 18; V: TRBV3-1; size: many; CDR3: CASSQEGVGGKITDTQYF
J: TRBJ2-7; length: 15; V: TRBV7-9; size: many; CDR3: CASSFEDRKPYEQYF
J: TRBJ1-2; length: 14; V: TRBV7-8; size: -; CDR3: CASRPDRLNYGYTF
J: TRBJ2-1; length: 16; V: TRBV4-1; size: -; CDR3: CASSQGTGVSYNEQFF
J: TRBJ1-2; length: 16; V: TRBV7-9; size: -; CDR3: CASSLTARGPNYGYTF
J: TRBJ2-7; length: 16; V: TRBV29-1; size: -; CDR3: CSVLGRDREHSYEQYF
J: TRBJ1-4; length: 14; V: TRBV20-1; size: -; CDR3: CSARVAGRNEKLFF
J: TRBJ2-7; length: 14; V: TRBV20-1; size: many; CDR3: CSAVRDRVYYEQYF
J: TRBJ2-7; length: 14; V: TRBV27; size: -; CDR3: CASSLSRALREQYF
J: TRBJ2-2; length: 14; V: TRBV7-9; size: -; CDR3: CASSDGRGAGELFF
J: TRBJ1-3; length: 15; V: TRBV7-6; size: few; CDR3: CASSQDRTSGNTIYF
J: TRBJ1-1; length: 15; V: TRBV6-4; size: many; CDR3: CASSDSGEKNTEAFF